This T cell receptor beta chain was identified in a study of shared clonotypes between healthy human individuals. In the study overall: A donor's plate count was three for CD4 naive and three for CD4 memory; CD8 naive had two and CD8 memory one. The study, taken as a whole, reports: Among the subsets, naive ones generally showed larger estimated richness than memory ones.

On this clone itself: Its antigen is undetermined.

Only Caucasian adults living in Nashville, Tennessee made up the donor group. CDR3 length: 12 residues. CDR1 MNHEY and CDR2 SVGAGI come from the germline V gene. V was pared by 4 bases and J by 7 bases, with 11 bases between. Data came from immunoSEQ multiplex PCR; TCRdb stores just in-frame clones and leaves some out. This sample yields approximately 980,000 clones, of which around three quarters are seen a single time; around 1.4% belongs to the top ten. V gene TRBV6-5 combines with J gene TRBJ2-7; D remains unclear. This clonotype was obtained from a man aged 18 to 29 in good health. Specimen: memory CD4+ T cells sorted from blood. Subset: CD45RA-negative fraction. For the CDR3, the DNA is TGTGCCAGCAGTTCGAAGGTCAGGGAGCAGTACTTC. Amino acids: CASSSKVREQYF.